The source of this T cell receptor beta chain is a study of multiple sclerosis patients with progressive multifocal leukoencephalopathy. Every PCR reaction included synthetic inline CDR3 controls for all V-J pairings. Assay used: immunoSEQ multiplex PCR; TCRdb lists only in-frame clones, some missing. Of tens of thousands of clones listed, approximately 90% were seen once; the top ten hold approximately 1.5%. Time point of the sample: before natalizumab initiation. Prior interferon beta treatment was universal, and the PML patients were all female. What was sequenced was PBMCs. The sequence derives from a human donor with multiple sclerosis.

CDR3: CASSRTGNTGELFF. DNA for the CDR3: TGTGCCAGCAGCCGGACAGGGAACACCGGGGAGCTGTTTTTT. The rearrangement uses TRBV13 and TRBJ2-2; TRBD1 agrees at 7 bases. Germline values: CDR1 PRHDT, CDR2 FYEKMQ (reference sequence). There are 14 residues in the CDR3. The ends lost 5 bases at V and 1 base at J; junction bases unmatched: 1.